Below are 14 T cell receptor beta chains sequenced from a single sample in a study of CD8+CD57+ T cells in acquired aplastic anemia. CDR3 and TCR beta VDJ profiling relied on a genomic DNA template. TCRdb re-called the reads with MiXCR, one entry per CDR3 protein. Here the sample spans approximately 190,000 distinct CDR3 sequences, 40% to 50% being singletons. Sequencing was done on patients that had shown CD8+CD57+ cell expansion by flow cytometry. The sequencing sample was made of sorted CD4+, CD8+, or CD8+CD57+ T cells (not recorded which) from PBMCs. The receptors were gathered from a human donor with aplastic anemia.

The chain combines TRBV10-3 with TRBJ2-7; D gene ambiguous. The germline V gene has CDR1 ENHRY and CDR2 SYGVKD. Trimming took 6 bases from V and 3 from J, leaving 12 bases between them. The CDR3 contains 13 residues. The CDR3 protein is CAIRWARDYEQYF. The CDR3 DNA reads as TGTGCCATCAGGTGGGCGAGAGACTACGAGCAGTACTTC.

This clonotype was seen at least ten times. CDR3 sequence: CASSYSGRAYGYTF. The CDR3 nucleotides read TGTGCCAGCAGTTACTCGGGCAGGGCCTATGGCTACACCTTC. The chain is built from TRBV6-5 and TRBJ1-2; D is perhaps TRBD1 (5 bases). V was clipped by 0 bases and J by 4 bases, with 9 bases between them. Germline CDR1 MNHEY, CDR2 SVGAGI. CDR3 length equals 14 residues.

As for this clonotype: The conserved phenylalanine or tryptophan is not found at the CDR3 terminus, so this likely reflects a read error. The CDR3 region is CASSFGQGFSYEQYS. The CDR3, as DNA: TGTGCCAGCAGTTTCGGACAGGGCTTCTCCTACGAGCAGTACTCC. The chain has TRBV6-5 and TRBJ2-7; 8 positions match TRBD1. CDR1 and CDR2 (germline): MNHEY, SVGAGI. This CDR3 region has 15 residues. J was trimmed by 0 bases and V by 4 bases; bases with no gene match: 5.

As for this clonotype: A much larger clonotype is one base distant, so this may be a read error. J is TRBJ2-1 and V is TRBV6-1; 7 bases fit TRBD1. The V gene's germline CDR1 is MNHNS and CDR2 SASEGT. There are 13 residues in the CDR3. Unmatched junction bases numbered 7, after V lost 5 bases and J lost 9 bases. The CDR3 DNA reads as TGTGCCAGCAGTCAGGACAGGATGAGTGAGCAGTTCTTC. Protein: CASSQDRMSEQFF.

The chain is built from TRBV7-2 and TRBJ1-6, with TRBD1 identical over 7 bases. V lost 5 bases to trimming and J lost 6 bases; unmatched junction nucleotides: 7. Germline V CDR1 and CDR2: SGHTA, FQGNSA. This CDR3 has 15 residues. CDR3 nucleotides: TGTGCCAGCAGCACCCGGGACAGCCTTAATTCACCCCTCCACTTT. Amino acids: CASSTRDSLNSPLHF.

The chain carries TRBV2 and TRBJ2-5; 7 bases line up with TRBD2. Unmatched junction bases numbered 12, after V lost 7 bases and J lost 4 bases. Germline V gives CDR1 SNHLY, CDR2 FYNNEI. The CDR3 totals 15 residues. CDR3 region: CASITGQPGGETQYF. The CDR3 region has the DNA TGTGCCAGCATCACCGGGCAACCGGGGGGAGAGACCCAGTACTTC.

The rearrangement uses TRBV20-1 and TRBJ1-6; no clear D gene. V was trimmed by 0 bases and J by 0 bases, leaving 9 bases between them. CDR3 length: 16 residues. Germline CDR1 reads DFQATT; CDR2 reads SNEGSKA (reference sequence). In DNA, the CDR3 is TGCAGTGCTAGAGAGGCACCCAGCTCCTATAATTCACCCCTCCACTTT. This codes for CSAREAPSSYNSPLHF.

This clonotype came up many times. The chain has TRBV5-1 and TRBJ2-1; the match to TRBD2 covers 9 bases. The V and J ends lost 0 bases and 5 bases, in that order; junction bases with no gene match: 3. Germline-derived CDR1 and CDR2 are SGHRS and YFSETQ. The CDR3 contains 15 residues. The CDR3 nucleotides are TGCGCCAGCAGCTTGGCCGCGGGGGGGCACAATGAGCAGTTCTTC. Translating it yields CASSLAAGGHNEQFF.

The gene calls are TRBV15 and TRBJ2-3; D is unclear. From germline, CDR1 is LNHNV and CDR2 YYDKDF (reference sequence). Trimming left V 4 bases short and J 6 bases short, with 11 bases between. This CDR3 is built from 13 residues. In DNA, the CDR3 is TGTGCCACCAGCACGAGTCCCAGCGATACGCAGTATTTT. Amino acid sequence: CATSTSPSDTQYF.

Remarks on this clonotype: Mismatch with germline at one junction end may stem from a read error. The CDR3 sequence is CATSYLPRANYGYTF. CDR3 coding DNA: TGTGCCACCAGTTATTTGCCGAGGGCCAACTATGGCTACACCTTC. This chain joins TRBV24-1 and TRBJ1-2; D gene unclear. Germline V CDR1 and CDR2: KGHDR, SFDVKD. This CDR3 has 15 amino acids.

This clonotype was detected many times. V is TRBV5-4 and J is TRBJ2-7, with 10 bases identical to TRBD1. J was trimmed by 4 bases and V by 4 bases; bases with no gene match: 8. The CDR3 contains 15 residues. The germline gives CDR1 SGHNT, CDR2 YYREEE (reference sequence). The CDR3 DNA is TGTGCCAGCAGCGCCGGCCGGGACAGGGGTTACGAGCAGTACTTC. Protein product: CASSAGRDRGYEQYF.

The chain has TRBV10-3 and TRBJ2-1; 7 nucleotides line up with TRBD1. The CDR3 has 13 residues. The germline V gene encodes CDR1 ENHRY and CDR2 SYGVKD. J lost 5 bases, V lost 7 bases, and 5 bases had no gene match. The CDR3 sequence is CAITRGGHNEQFF. The CDR3 DNA is TGTGCCATCACTCGAGGGGGCCACAATGAGCAGTTCTTC.

Concerning this clonotype: Germline and junction disagree at one end, which may indicate a read error. J is TRBJ1-2 and V is TRBV11-2; D is perhaps TRBD1 (6 bases). The CDR3 is made up of 15 amino acids. Germline CDR1 SGHAT, CDR2 FQNNGV. CDR3 nucleotide sequence: TGTGCCAGCAGCTTAGACAGGGGATCCAACTATGGCCACGCCTTC. Translation gives CASSLDRGSNYGHAF.

The rearrangement uses TRBV10-3 and TRBJ2-2; TRBD2 matches at 8 bases. This CDR3 contains 14 residues. Germline loops: CDR1 ENHRY, CDR2 SYGVKD. V gave up 5 bases and J gave up 5 bases; unmatched junction bases: 4. Here the CDR3 reads CAISWASGTGELFF. DNA for the CDR3: TGTGCCATCAGTTGGGCTAGCGGGACCGGGGAGCTGTTTTTT.